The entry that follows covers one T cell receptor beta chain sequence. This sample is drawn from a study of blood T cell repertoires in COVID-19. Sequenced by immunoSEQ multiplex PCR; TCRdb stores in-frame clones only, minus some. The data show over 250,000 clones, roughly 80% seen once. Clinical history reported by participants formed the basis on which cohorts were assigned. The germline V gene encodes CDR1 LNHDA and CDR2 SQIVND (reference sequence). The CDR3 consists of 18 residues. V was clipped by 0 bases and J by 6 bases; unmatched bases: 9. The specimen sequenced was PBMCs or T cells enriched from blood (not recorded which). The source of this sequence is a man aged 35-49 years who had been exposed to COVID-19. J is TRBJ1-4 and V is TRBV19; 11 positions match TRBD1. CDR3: CASSIDLPGQGGYEKLFF. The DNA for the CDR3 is TGTGCCAGTAGTATAGATCTTCCGGGACAGGGGGGTTATGAAAAACTGTTTTTT. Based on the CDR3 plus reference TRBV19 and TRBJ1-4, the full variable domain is DGGITQSPKYLFRKEGQNVTLSCEQNLNHDAMYWYRQDPGQGLRLIYYSQIVNDFQKGDIAEGYSVSREKKESFPLTVTSAQKNPTAFYLCASSIDLPGQGGYEKLFFGSGTQLSVL.